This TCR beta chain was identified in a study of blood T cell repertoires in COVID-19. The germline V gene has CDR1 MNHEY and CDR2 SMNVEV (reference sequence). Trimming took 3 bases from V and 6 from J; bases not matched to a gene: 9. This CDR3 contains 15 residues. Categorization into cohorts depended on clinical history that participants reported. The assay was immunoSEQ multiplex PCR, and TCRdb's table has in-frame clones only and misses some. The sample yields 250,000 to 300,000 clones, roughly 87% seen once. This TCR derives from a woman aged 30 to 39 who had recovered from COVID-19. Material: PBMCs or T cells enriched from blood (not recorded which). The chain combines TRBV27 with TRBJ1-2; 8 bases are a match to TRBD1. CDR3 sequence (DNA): TGTGCCAGCAGTTTTGCAGGACAGGGTGGCCATGGCTACACCTTC. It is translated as CASSFAGQGGHGYTF.